Listed here is a single T cell receptor beta chain. Its antigen remains unknown. The germline gives CDR1 LNHDA, CDR2 SQIVND (reference sequence). Trimming cost V 5 bases and J 6 bases; bases outside gene matches: 9. The CDR3 totals 14 residues. Data came from immunoSEQ multiplex PCR; TCRdb stores just in-frame clones and leaves some out. The data show millions of clones, over 85% seen once. The entry originates in a study of shared clonotypes between healthy human individuals. General study findings and limits: Genetic and exposure-history diversity was limited by the few donors.

Naive CD8 cells were CD45RO-negative, positively selected for CCR7, excluding terminally differentiated effector memory CD45RA+ cells. The sample taken for sequencing was naive CD8+ T cells sorted from blood. The chain uses TRBV19 and TRBJ2-7; 8 positions agree with TRBD1. The sequence derives from a man aged 18 to 35 in good health. CDR3: CASSSFGTGFEQYF. Here the CDR3 DNA reads TGTGCCAGTAGTTCCTTCGGGACAGGCTTCGAGCAGTACTTC.